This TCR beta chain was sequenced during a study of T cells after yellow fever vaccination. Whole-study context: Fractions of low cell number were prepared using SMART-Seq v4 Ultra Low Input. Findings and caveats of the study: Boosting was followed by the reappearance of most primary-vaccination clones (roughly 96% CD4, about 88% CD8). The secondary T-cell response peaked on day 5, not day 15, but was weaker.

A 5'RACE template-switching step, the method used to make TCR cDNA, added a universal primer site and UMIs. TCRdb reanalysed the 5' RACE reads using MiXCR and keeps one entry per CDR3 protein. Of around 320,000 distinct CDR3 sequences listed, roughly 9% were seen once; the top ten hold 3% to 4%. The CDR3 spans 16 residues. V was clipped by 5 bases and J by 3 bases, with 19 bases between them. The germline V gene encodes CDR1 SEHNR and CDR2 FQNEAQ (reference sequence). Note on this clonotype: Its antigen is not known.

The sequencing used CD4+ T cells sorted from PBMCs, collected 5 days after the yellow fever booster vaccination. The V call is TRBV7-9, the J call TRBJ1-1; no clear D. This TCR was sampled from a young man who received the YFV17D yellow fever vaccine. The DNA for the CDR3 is TGTGCCAGCAGCCCCCCGGGTTTCCTGGTGGACACTGAAGCTTTCTTT. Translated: CASSPPGFLVDTEAFF. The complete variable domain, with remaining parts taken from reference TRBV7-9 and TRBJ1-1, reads DTGVSQNPRHKITKRGQNVTFRCDPISEHNRLYWYRQTLGQGPEFLTYFQNEAQLEKSRLLSDRFSAERPKGSFSTLEIQRTEQGDSAMYLCASSPPGFLVDTEAFFGQGTRLTVV.